This TCR beta chain stems from a study of blood T cell repertoires in COVID-19 (TCRdb year 2020). General notes on the study: Samples covering the acute and convalescent phases of COVID-19 were provided by collaborators in the United States, Italy and Spain. The prospective study material was composed of cDNA or gDNA derived from T cells, B-cell-depleted T cells, or PBMCs. Subjects who had been exposed to COVID-19, were actively infected with it, or had recovered from it provided the deeply sampled blood TCRbeta repertoires that made up the dataset. A freely available public database, intended as a resource for researchers studying the immune response to SARS-CoV-2, is where the repertoires were released. The samples were drawn from the first 160 participants of the ongoing ImmuneRACE study and from 1,254 subjects provided by 6 global collaborators. A de-identified subject ID, COVID-19 status, age in years and sex were almost always included in the sample metadata. Where HLA class I and class II types were available, the types were taken from metadata supplied by the sample provider, not from assay-based typing.

Looking up the germline V gene yields CDR1 SGHAT and CDR2 FQNNGV. From the cysteine up to the phenylalanine, the CDR3 has a length of 15 residues. Solely the CDR3 DNA is kept, with 45 bases framed from the first base. The trim is 3 bases for V and 7 bases for J, with a gap of 18 bases between the germline ends. This clone was recorded only once. Its binding antigen is unknown. No qualities accompany the bases; no much larger clone lies one base away. Whole blood was collected in K2EDTA tubes by collaborating institutions according to the institutions' own protocols. For TCRbeta analysis, collaborators shipped samples as frozen whole blood, isolated PBMCs, or DNA extracted from either of those sample types. What the research found in general, with its limitations: How much clinical and demographic metadata was included differed by source and by participant, and the metadata was provided uncurated.

The immunoSEQ Assay, a bias-controlled multiplex PCR, was used to amplify TCRbeta CDR3 regions from genomic DNA. In the original analysis: The number of nucleated cells in each sample was estimated from the amplification of reference gene primers within the assay. To quantify the absolute abundance of each unique TCRbeta CDR3 rearrangement, sequence reads were collapsed and filtered. For each sample, productive Simpson clonality was calculated as the square root of Simpson's diversity index over productive rearrangements. TCRdb's version of the immuneACCESS table is confined to in-frame rearrangements and falls short of the full clone set. An unresolved V gene accounts for under half of the shortfall where checked; the remainder is of unknown origin. V, J and clone size reflect that table, while D and trimming were determined from the DNA. The sample includes 250,000 to 300,000 clones, with approximately 85% observed a single time. The ten largest clones take up 8% to 13% of the sample.

The specimen was peripheral blood. This clonotype was obtained from a woman aged 70-85 years with acute or convalescent COVID-19. The chain was built from TRBV11-2 and TRBJ1-2; the D gene is perhaps TRBD1, from 6 matching bases. In nucleotide form, the sequence is TGTGCCAGCAGCTTCCAGATAACAGGGTCGGCTGGCTACACCTTC. Its protein reads: CASSFQITGSAGYTF.